The 24 T cell receptor beta chains presented below share a single source sample, sequenced in a study of blood T cells in healthy people across ages. The authors ran a second PCR of about 6 to 11 cycles using a sample-barcoded 5' primer and a J-beta primer mix. One entry per CDR3 protein results from TCRdb running MiXCR on the 5' RACE reads. In the table there are about 1.1 million distinct CDR3 sequences, around two fifths of which are singletons. The sequenced sample was blood. The receptors were sampled from a man aged 18 to 29 in good health.

The chain is built from TRBV28 and TRBJ2-4, with 9 bases aligning to TRBD1. The ends lost 5 bases at V and 6 bases at J; junction bases unmatched: 5. Germline values: CDR1 MDHEN, CDR2 SYDVKM. This CDR3 is built from 14 residues. This CDR3 reads CASSLQGAPNIQYF. DNA for the CDR3: TGTGCCAGCAGTCTACAGGGGGCACCAAACATTCAGTACTTC.

This chain uses TRBV7-9 with TRBJ2-4, with D hard to call. Trimming left V 4 bases short and J 1 base short, with 5 bases between. Per the germline V gene, CDR1 is SEHNR and CDR2 is FQNEAQ (reference sequence). There are 13 residues in the CDR3. CDR3 coding DNA: TGTGCCAGCAGCTCTGGTGCCAAAAACATTCAGTACTTC. It specifies CASSSGAKNIQYF.

The chain joins TRBV6-1 to TRBJ1-1; D gene unclear. This CDR3 contains 12 residues. Germline CDR1 is MNHNS and CDR2 is SASEGT. V was clipped by 11 bases and J by 8 bases, with 18 bases between them. In DNA form, the CDR3 reads TGTGCCGGCACCGATCGGTTTGGGGAAGCTTTCTTT. Protein product: CAGTDRFGEAFF.

This chain connects TRBV5-1 to TRBJ1-2; D not resolved. Germline CDR1 reads SGHRS; CDR2 reads YFSETQ. The CDR3 length is 14 residues. V lost 2 bases and J lost 2, with 10 bases in between. The CDR3 reads CASSFEDGNYGYTF. The CDR3 bases are TGCGCCAGCAGCTTCGAAGACGGGAACTATGGCTACACCTTC.

The genes are TRBV6-6 and TRBJ2-5; no definite D call. The germline V and J ends were trimmed by 7 bases and 11 bases, with 23 bases remaining between them. This CDR3 is 14 amino acids long. CDR1 and CDR2 from the germline V gene are MNHNY and SVGAGI (reference sequence). Here the CDR3 reads CASNAEESYNEQYF. The CDR3 coding sequence is TGTGCCAGCAATGCCGAAGAGTCTTACAATGAGCAGTACTTC.

Only a few counts were recorded for this clonotype. The chain carries TRBV20-1 and TRBJ2-3; 10 nucleotides agree with TRBD2. Germline V gene data show CDR1 as DFQATT and CDR2 as SNEGSKA (reference sequence). The CDR3 has 15 residues. V lost 6 bases, J lost 6 bases, and 12 bases stayed unmatched. The CDR3 here is CSATRGAGGRDTQYF. CDR3 in DNA: TGCAGTGCCACTCGAGGAGCGGGGGGGCGGGATACGCAGTATTTT.

The rearrangement joins TRBV10-3 to TRBJ2-3; 11 bases line up with TRBD2. The CDR3 is 20 residues long. The junction had 11 bases not matched to a gene; V was cut back by 0 bases and J by 0 bases. The germline CDR1 and CDR2 sequences are ENHRY and SYGVKD. The CDR3 is CAISESGLAESKTSTDTQYF. The DNA of the CDR3 is TGTGCCATCAGTGAGTCGGGACTAGCGGAATCCAAGACTAGCACAGATACGCAGTATTTT.

V gene TRBV4-3 combines with J gene TRBJ2-2; D possibly corresponds to TRBD2 (7 bases). The CDR3 consists of 17 residues. Trimming took off 0 bases at V and 0 bases at J, with 11 bases between the two ends. Germline V CDR1 and CDR2: LGHNA, YSLEER. The CDR3 nucleotides are TGCGCCAGCAGCCAAGATAGGGGGGGCCCGAACACCGGGGAGCTGTTTTTT. Protein: CASSQDRGGPNTGELFF.

This clonotype was observed a few times. The chain employs TRBV7-9 and TRBJ1-4; D call uncertain. Germline-derived CDR1 and CDR2 are SEHNR and FQNEAQ (reference sequence). The CDR3 length is 14 residues. The ends were cut back, 5 bases at V and 0 bases at J, with 7 bases in the middle. CDR3 nucleotide sequence: TGTGCCAGCAGCGTAGAGCCAACTAATGAAAAACTGTTTTTT. Translating gives CASSVEPTNEKLFF.

V is TRBV2 and J is TRBJ2-5; 14 bases match TRBD2. Per the germline V gene, CDR1 is SNHLY and CDR2 is FYNNEI. V lost 5 bases and J lost 3; bases outside the gene matches: 2. The CDR3 spans 15 residues. CDR3 coding DNA: TGTGCCAGCAGTACGGGACTAGCGGGAGAAGAGACCCAGTACTTC. This codes for CASSTGLAGEETQYF.

The sample holds a few counts of this clonotype. The J gene is TRBJ1-5, the V gene TRBV27, with 8 bases matching TRBD1. Germline CDR1 and CDR2: MNHEY and SMNVEV (reference sequence). The CDR3 sequence is 13 residues long. V was clipped by 8 bases and J by 4 bases; unmatched bases: 4. As DNA, the CDR3 is TGTGCCAGCGGACAGGGCGTGAATCAGCCCCAGCATTTT. This encodes CASGQGVNQPQHF.

The chain has TRBV7-2 and TRBJ1-1; tentative D call: TRBD1 (5 bases). Germline V gene lookup returns CDR1 SGHTA and CDR2 FQGNSA. V was shortened by 3 bases and J by 5 bases, with 13 bases between the two germline ends. This CDR3 has 14 residues. The CDR3 sequence is CASSFGGSRTEAFF. For the CDR3, the DNA is TGTGCCAGCAGCTTCGGGGGGTCGAGGACTGAAGCTTTCTTT.

The V call is TRBV5-1, the J call TRBJ1-1; D call uncertain. The CDR3 is 15 residues long. From germline, CDR1 is SGHRS and CDR2 YFSETQ. Trimming pared 0 bases from V and 10 bases from J, leaving 19 bases between. The CDR3 reads CASSLGTADGVGAFF. The CDR3 coding sequence is TGCGCCAGCAGCTTGGGAACTGCGGACGGGGTTGGAGCTTTCTTT.

The chain employs TRBV7-2 and TRBJ1-2, with D unresolved. CDR3 length: 14 residues. Germline assignment: CDR1 SGHTA and CDR2 FQGNSA. The V and J ends lost 1 base and 4 bases respectively, with 10 bases between them. The CDR3 sequence is CASSLDSSSYGYTF. CDR3 coding DNA: TGTGCCAGCAGCTTAGACAGTTCCAGCTATGGCTACACCTTC.

This clonotype was seen only a few times. This sequence joins TRBV7-2 and TRBJ2-3; D gene ambiguous. This CDR3 is built from 15 residues. Germline CDR1 SGHTA, CDR2 FQGNSA. The V end lost 6 bases, the J end lost 2 bases, and 15 bases lay between the germline ends. The CDR3 here is CASSPVGLYTDTQYF. The CDR3 DNA follows: TGTGCCAGCAGTCCAGTGGGCCTCTACACAGATACGCAGTATTTT.

As DNA, the CDR3 is TGTGCCAGCAGTTACGGGACAGGGGCTCTCGAGCAGTACTTC. It encodes CASSYGTGALEQYF. The V call is TRBV6-5, the J call TRBJ2-7, with TRBD1 matching 10 bases. The length of the CDR3 is 14 residues. J gave up 6 bases and V 2 bases, and 4 bases lay outside the gene matches. Germline V gene sequence: CDR1 MNHEY, CDR2 SVGAGI.

The chain couples TRBV18 to TRBJ1-4, with TRBD1 as a possible D gene (5 bases). Germline V gene data show CDR1 as KGHSH and CDR2 as LQKENI. The length of the CDR3 is 16 residues. Trimming pared 1 base from V and 7 bases from J, leaving 16 bases between. The chain's CDR3 is CASSPLKGLMSEKLFF. CDR3 DNA: TGTGCCAGCTCACCACTCAAGGGGCTGATGAGTGAAAAACTGTTTTTT.

This clonotype showed up just a few times. V gene TRBV9 combines with J gene TRBJ2-7; no clear D. V was cut by 0 bases and J by 1 base, with 8 bases left in between. This CDR3 spans 14 amino acids. Germline assignment: CDR1 SGDLS and CDR2 YYNGEE. The CDR3 loop reads CASSVDLNSYEQYF. CDR3 sequence (DNA): TGTGCCAGCAGCGTAGACTTAAATTCCTACGAGCAGTACTTC. The full variable domain, in which reference TRBV9 and TRBJ2-7 provide the parts outside the CDR3, is DSGVTQTPKHLITATGQRVTLRCSPRSGDLSVYWYQQSLDQGLQFLIQYYNGEERAKGNILERFSAQQFPDLHSELNLSSLELGDSALYFCASSVDLNSYEQYFGPGTRLTVT.

This clonotype showed up just a few times. The CDR3 loop is CASSPVGGLRDEQYF. Written as DNA, the CDR3 is TGTGCCAGCAGCCCCGTTGGAGGGCTGCGCGACGAGCAGTACTTC. J is TRBJ2-7 and V is TRBV7-3, with a tentative D call TRBD2 (6 bases). V lost 5 bases and J lost 5, with 19 bases in between. The CDR3 extends over 15 amino acids. Germline V CDR1 and CDR2: SGHTA, FQGTGA.

This clonotype occurred a few times. The V gene is TRBV11-3, the J gene TRBJ2-1, with TRBD1 identical over 7 bases. The CDR3 extends over 15 amino acids. Per germline, CDR1 SGHNT and CDR2 YENEEA. V shed 5 bases, J shed 1 base, and the junction held 5 bases outside the gene matches. CDR3 sequence (DNA): TGTGCCAGCAGCCGGCGGACAGGATCCTACAATGAGCAGTTCTTC. Translation gives CASSRRTGSYNEQFF.

Remarks on this clonotype: At one end, the junction sequence differs from germline, possibly due to a read error. This chain connects TRBV3-1 to TRBJ1-1; 7 nucleotides match TRBD1. The germline gives CDR1 LGHDT, CDR2 YNNKEL (reference sequence). The CDR3 loop spans 14 amino acids. The CDR3 sequence: CASSLGTVNTVAFF. The CDR3 nucleotides are TGTGCCAGCAGCCTCGGGACAGTGAACACTGTAGCTTTCTTT.

The rearrangement links TRBV30 to TRBJ1-5, with D perhaps TRBD1 (6 bases). V lost 4 bases, J lost 4 bases, and 11 bases lay in between. CDR3 size: 13 residues. The germline CDR1 and CDR2 sequences are GTSNPN and SVGIG (reference sequence). The CDR3 DNA follows: TGTGCCTGGAAGAGGGGGGGAAATCAGCCCCAGCATTTT. Translating gives CAWKRGGNQPQHF.

The chain joins TRBV7-3 to TRBJ2-2; TRBD2 aligns across 9 bases. V was pared by 4 bases and J by 4 bases, with 4 bases of the junction left unmatched. The V gene's germline CDR1 is SGHTA and CDR2 FQGTGA. This CDR3 has 15 amino acids. CDR3 DNA: TGTGCCAGCAGCTCTAGCGGGGTCAGCACCGGGGAGCTGTTTTTT. Amino acids: CASSSSGVSTGELFF.

V usage is TRBV5-1 and J usage is TRBJ1-1, with TRBD1 matching over 7 bases. CDR1 SGHRS and CDR2 YFSETQ come from the germline V gene. The CDR3 contains 16 residues. J gave up 1 base and V 4 bases, and 10 bases lay outside the gene matches. The CDR3 DNA reads TGCGCCAGCAGCCTCTGGACAGGTCCGGGGAACACTGAAGCTTTCTTT. Amino acids: CASSLWTGPGNTEAFF.